The TCR beta chain under discussion was sequenced for a study of blood T cell repertoires in COVID-19. Across the study: Both acute and convalescent COVID-19 samples were obtained from the United States, Italy and Spain.

Two negative PCRs, clearance, or symptom resolution were required of recovered Cohort 3 donors. Repertoires were generated with immunoSEQ multiplex PCR, while TCRdb's copy carries only in-frame clones and drops some. The sample lists about 46,000 clones, about 88% seen once, with 3.1% in the top ten. The CDR3 spans 15 residues. V dropped 0 bases and J dropped 2 bases, with 10 bases sitting between them. Germline assignment: CDR1 SGHTA and CDR2 FQGNSA. The sample comprised PBMCs or T cells enriched from blood (not recorded which). The receptor was derived from a woman aged 45-59 years who had recovered from COVID-19. The chain recombines TRBV7-2 with TRBJ1-1, with a tentative D call TRBD1 (5 bases). The CDR3 reads CASSLAGLLNTEAFF. CDR3 bases: TGTGCCAGCAGCTTAGCGGGACTTCTAAACACTGAAGCTTTCTTT.